These 13 T cell receptor beta chains share one sample of origin, sequenced in a study of technical replicates of blood from several donors. Clones were sequenced by immunoSEQ multiplex PCR, and TCRdb holds only the in-frame ones, with some missing. The table records some 80,000 clones, around 97% of them present only once. The specimen sequenced was T cells isolated from PBMCs. These receptor sequences come from a human donor in good health.

The CDR3 reads CAGGALSSYEQYF. The CDR3 DNA is TGTGCTGGAGGGGCTCTAAGCTCCTACGAGCAGTACTTC. V gene TRBV2 combines with J gene TRBJ2-7; possibly TRBD2 for D (6 bases). The CDR3 loop spans 13 amino acids. Germline lookup yields CDR1 SNHLY and CDR2 FYNNEI.

The V gene is TRBV7-9, the J gene TRBJ1-1; D remains ambiguous. The germline V gene encodes CDR1 SEHNR and CDR2 FQNEAQ (reference sequence). CDR3 length: 13 amino acids. V was trimmed by 1 base and J by 4 bases, leaving 7 bases between them. CDR3 sequence (DNA): TGTGCCAGCAGCTTAGGGGAGGGCACTGAAGCTTTCTTT. Translation: CASSLGEGTEAFF. Using reference TRBV7-9 and TRBJ1-1 for the parts outside the CDR3, the full variable domain is DTGVSQNPRHKITKRGQNVTFRCDPISEHNRLYWYRQTLGQGPEFLTYFQNEAQLEKSRLLSDRFSAERPKGSFSTLEIQRTEQGDSAMYLCASSLGEGTEAFFGQGTRLTVV.

For the CDR3, the DNA is TGTGCCAGCAGCCCCCCTTTTGGAGGAAGAGAGACCCAGTACTTC. Its translation: CASSPPFGGRETQYF. V gene TRBV5-8 combines with J gene TRBJ2-5; tentatively, D is TRBD2 (5 bases). Germline CDR1 and CDR2: SGHTS and YDEGEE. The germline V and J ends were trimmed by 4 bases and 4 bases, with 17 bases remaining between them. The length of the CDR3 is 15 residues.

This chain uses TRBV7-9 with TRBJ2-3, with 14 bases aligning to TRBD2. V shed 11 bases and J 5 bases; nucleotides not matched to a gene: 6. This CDR3 spans 14 amino acids. CDR1 and CDR2 from the germline V gene are SEHNR and FQNEAQ (reference sequence). CDR3 region: CAGGLAGELDTQYF. As DNA, the CDR3 is TGTGCCGGGGGACTAGCGGGAGAGCTAGATACGCAGTATTTT.

This chain connects TRBV11-1 to TRBJ2-1; a possible D gene is TRBD2 (5 bases). The ends were cut back, 1 base at V and 4 bases at J, with 11 bases in the middle. The CDR3 is 15 residues long. The germline V gene has CDR1 SGHAT and CDR2 FQDESV (reference sequence). Written as DNA, the CDR3 is TGTGCCAGCAGCTTAGTTTCCGGCGGGTACAATGAGCAGTTCTTC. This codes for CASSLVSGGYNEQFF.

The rearrangement uses TRBV10-3 and TRBJ2-6; D call uncertain. Germline CDR1 and CDR2: ENHRY and SYGVKD. CDR3 length: 13 residues. The V gene lost 8 bases and the J gene lost 1 base, with 6 bases spanning the gap. The CDR3 is CAIVESGANVLTF. CDR3 nucleotides: TGTGCCATCGTTGAGTCTGGGGCCAACGTCCTGACTTTC.

The genes are TRBV7-9 and TRBJ1-1; a possible D gene is TRBD1 (5 bases). The CDR3 consists of 13 residues. Per germline, CDR1 SEHNR and CDR2 FQNEAQ (reference sequence). V shed 5 bases and J shed 8 bases, with 15 bases lying between them. CDR3 nucleotide sequence: TGTGCCAGCAGCCTAGAGGGACTCCCGGAAGCTTTCTTT. Protein: CASSLEGLPEAFF.

The rearrangement links TRBV30 to TRBJ2-1; tentatively, D is TRBD1 (5 bases). The CDR3 is 12 amino acids. The germline V and J ends were trimmed by 4 bases and 4 bases, with 8 bases remaining between them. Germline CDR1 GTSNPN, CDR2 SVGIG (reference sequence). The CDR3 region is CAWTGSYNEQFF. The CDR3 DNA is TGTGCCTGGACAGGGTCTTACAATGAGCAGTTCTTC.

The J gene is TRBJ1-5, the V gene TRBV16; D is possibly TRBD1 (5 bases). V shed 1 base and J shed 3 bases, with 16 bases lying between them. This CDR3 region has 17 residues. The V gene's germline CDR1 is KGHSY and CDR2 FQNENV. The CDR3 DNA reads as TGTGCCAGCAGCCAATTCTATATCAGGGAAATCAATCAGCCCCAGCATTTT. This gives the protein CASSQFYIREINQPQHF.

The chain couples TRBV4-3 to TRBJ1-1; D is unresolved. Germline V gene data show CDR1 as LGHNA and CDR2 as YSLEER. V was trimmed by 5 bases and J by 5 bases, leaving 9 bases between them. CDR3 length: 12 amino acids. CDR3 nucleotide sequence: TGCGCCAGCAGCGCATACGGGACTGAAGCTTTCTTT. It encodes CASSAYGTEAFF.

The chain has TRBV7-8 and TRBJ1-1; no clear D. The V gene lost 1 base and the J gene lost 2 bases, with 8 bases spanning the gap. The CDR3 sequence is 14 residues long. The germline CDR1 and CDR2 sequences are SGHVS and FQNEAQ. CDR3 DNA sequence: TGTGCCAGCAGCTTAGTTGCGGGAAACACTGAAGCTTTCTTT. This translates into CASSLVAGNTEAFF.

The chain joins TRBV19 to TRBJ1-1; D possibly corresponds to TRBD1 (6 bases). V lost 6 bases and J lost 1, with 9 bases in between. CDR1 and CDR2 (germline): LNHDA, SQIVND (reference sequence). CDR3 length equals 13 residues. The CDR3 protein is CASRDRQNTEAFF. The DNA of the CDR3 is TGTGCCAGTAGAGACAGGCAGAACACTGAAGCTTTCTTT.

The rearrangement joins TRBV5-5 to TRBJ1-4; maybe TRBD1 (5 bases). The germline CDR1 and CDR2 sequences are SGHKS and YYEKEE (reference sequence). Trimming removed 0 bases at V and 8 bases at J, with 8 bases between. The CDR3 runs to 13 residues. In DNA, the CDR3 is TGTGCCAGCAGCTTGGCCCCAGGGGAAAAACTGTTTTTT. This translates into CASSLAPGEKLFF.